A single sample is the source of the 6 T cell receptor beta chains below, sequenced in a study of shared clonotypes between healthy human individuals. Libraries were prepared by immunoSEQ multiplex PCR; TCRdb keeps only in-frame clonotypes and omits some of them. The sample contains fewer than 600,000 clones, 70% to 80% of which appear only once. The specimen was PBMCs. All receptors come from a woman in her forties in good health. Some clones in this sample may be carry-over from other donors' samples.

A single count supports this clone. CDR3 bases: TGTGCCAGCAGTTACTCGGTAGGGGGAGAGGATACGCAGTATTTT. Encoded protein: CASSYSVGGEDTQYF. The chain carries TRBV6-5 and TRBJ2-3; D perhaps matches TRBD1 (6 bases). In germline, CDR1 is MNHEY, CDR2 SVGAGI. Trimming removed 0 bases at V and 6 bases at J, with 13 bases between. This CDR3 spans 15 amino acids.

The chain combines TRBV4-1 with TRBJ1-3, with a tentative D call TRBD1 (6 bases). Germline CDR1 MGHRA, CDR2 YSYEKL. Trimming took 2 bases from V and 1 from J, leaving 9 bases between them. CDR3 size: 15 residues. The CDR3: CASSQIGTSGNTIYF. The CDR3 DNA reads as TGCGCCAGCAGCCAAATCGGGACATCTGGAAACACCATATATTTT.

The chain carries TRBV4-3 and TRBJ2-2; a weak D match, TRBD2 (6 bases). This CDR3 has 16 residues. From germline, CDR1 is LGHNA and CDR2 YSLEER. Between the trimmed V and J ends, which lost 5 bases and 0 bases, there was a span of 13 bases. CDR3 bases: TGCGCCAGCAGCTTCCGGGAGATCGCGAACACCGGGGAGCTGTTTTTT. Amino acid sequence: CASSFREIANTGELFF.

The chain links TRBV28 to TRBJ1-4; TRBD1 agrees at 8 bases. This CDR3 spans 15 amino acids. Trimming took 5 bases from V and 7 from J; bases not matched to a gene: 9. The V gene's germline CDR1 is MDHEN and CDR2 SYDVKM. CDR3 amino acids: CASSTPGQGSEKLFF. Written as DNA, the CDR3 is TGTGCCAGCAGTACCCCCGGACAGGGTTCTGAAAAACTGTTTTTT. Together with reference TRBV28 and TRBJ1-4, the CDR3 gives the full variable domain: DVKVTQSSRYLVKRTGEKVFLECVQDMDHENMFWYRQDPGLGLRLIYFSYDVKMKEKGDIPEGYSVSREKKERFSLILESASTNQTSMYLCASSTPGQGSEKLFFGSGTQLSVL.

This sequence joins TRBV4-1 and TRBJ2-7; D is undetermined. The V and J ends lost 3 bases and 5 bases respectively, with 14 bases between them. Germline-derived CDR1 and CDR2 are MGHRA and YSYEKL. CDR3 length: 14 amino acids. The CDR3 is CASSHPPSGDEQYF. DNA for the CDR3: TGCGCCAGCAGCCACCCCCCTTCTGGGGACGAGCAGTACTTC.

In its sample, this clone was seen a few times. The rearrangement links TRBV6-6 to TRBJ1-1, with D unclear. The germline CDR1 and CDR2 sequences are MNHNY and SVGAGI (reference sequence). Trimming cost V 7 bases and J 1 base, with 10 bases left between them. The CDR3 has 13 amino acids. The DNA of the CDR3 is TGTGCCAGCACCGGCCGAGAGAACACTGAAGCTTTCTTT. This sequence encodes CASTGRENTEAFF.